The text below deals with one TCR beta chain. What it binds is not known. The germline and genes are mouse ones. The read is 1 residue too short to cover the CDR3 end, so that end is filled in from the germline J gene. This CDR3 contains 12 residues. Germline assignment: CDR1 KGHPV and CDR2 FQNQEV (reference sequence). V was clipped by 6 bases and J by 3 bases, with 9 bases between them. Sample time point: mouse harvest day 7 after allogeneic transplant. Mouse grafts combined 10^7 T-cell-depleted bone marrow cells with 10^6 splenic CD5+ T cells. This sample is part of a study of tissue T cells after allogeneic stem cell transplantation. Assay: immunoSEQ multiplex PCR; the TCRdb copy retains only in-frame clones and omits some. The repertoire holds about 5,800 clones, with 45% to 50% as singletons. Study conclusions and caveats: Alloreactivity or antigen specificity of tissue TCRs was not determined; some clones might be host cells.

The receptor comes from a female BALB/c mouse given C57BL/6 T cells with graft-versus-host disease after an allogeneic hematopoietic cell transplant. The chain employs TRBV26 and TRBJ2-7, with a possible D match to TRBD1 (6 bases). Sequenced material: skin. Partial CDR3 DNA: TGTGCCAGCAGGGGACACCTCTATGAACAGTAC. It translates to CASRGHLYEQY. The whole CDR3 is CASRGHLYEQYF.